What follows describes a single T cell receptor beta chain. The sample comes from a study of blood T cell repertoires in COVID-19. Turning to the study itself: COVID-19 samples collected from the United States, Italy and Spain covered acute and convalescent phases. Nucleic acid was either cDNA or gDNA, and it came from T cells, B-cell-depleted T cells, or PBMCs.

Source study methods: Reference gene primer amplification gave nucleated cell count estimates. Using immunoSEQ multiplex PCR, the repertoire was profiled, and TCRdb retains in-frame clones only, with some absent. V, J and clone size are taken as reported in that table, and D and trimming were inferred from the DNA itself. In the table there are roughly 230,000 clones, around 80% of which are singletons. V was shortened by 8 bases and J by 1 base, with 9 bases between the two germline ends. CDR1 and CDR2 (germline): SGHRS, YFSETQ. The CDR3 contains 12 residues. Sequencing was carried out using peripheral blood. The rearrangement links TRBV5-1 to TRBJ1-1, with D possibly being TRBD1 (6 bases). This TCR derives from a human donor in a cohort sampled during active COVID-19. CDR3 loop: CASQQGNTEAFF. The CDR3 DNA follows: TGCGCCAGTCAACAGGGGAACACTGAAGCTTTCTTT.